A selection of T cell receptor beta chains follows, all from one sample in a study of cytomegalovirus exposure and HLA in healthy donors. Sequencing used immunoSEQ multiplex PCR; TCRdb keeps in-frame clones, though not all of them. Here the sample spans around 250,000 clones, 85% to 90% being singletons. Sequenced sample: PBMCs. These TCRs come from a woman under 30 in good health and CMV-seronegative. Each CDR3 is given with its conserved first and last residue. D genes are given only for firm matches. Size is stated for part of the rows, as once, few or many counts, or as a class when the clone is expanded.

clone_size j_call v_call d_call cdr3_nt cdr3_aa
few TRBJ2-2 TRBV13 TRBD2 TGTGCCAGCAGCTTAGCTCTCGGGACTAGCGGGGAGCTGTTTTTT CASSLALGTSGELFF
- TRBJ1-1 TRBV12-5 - TGTGCTAGTGGTCCCGGACATATTGAAGCTTTCTTT CASGPGHIEAFF
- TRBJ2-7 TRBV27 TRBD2 TGTGCCAGCAGTCCTCGGACTAGCGGGAGCTCCTACGAGCAGTACTTC CASSPRTSGSSYEQYF
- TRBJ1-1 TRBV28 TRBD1 TGTGCCAGCAGTTTAGGACAGGACAACACTGAAGCTTTCTTT CASSLGQDNTEAFF
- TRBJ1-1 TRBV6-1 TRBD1 TGTGCCAGCAGTGTAGCGACAGGGTACACTGAAGCTTTCTTT CASSVATGYTEAFF
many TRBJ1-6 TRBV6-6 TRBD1 TGTGCCAGCAGCCTCGGACAGGGGAGCTCACCCCTCCACTTT CASSLGQGSSPLHF
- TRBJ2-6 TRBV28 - TGTGCCAGCAGTTTTGAGGGAGCCGGGGCCAACGTCCTGACTTTC CASSFEGAGANVLTF
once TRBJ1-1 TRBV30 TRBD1 TGTGCCTGGAGGCAACCATACAGGGGGAGCACTGAAGCTTTCTTT CAWRQPYRGSTEAFF
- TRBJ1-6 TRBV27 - TGTGCCAGCAGTTTAGGAGGGGTCAGATCACCCCTCCACTTT CASSLGGVRSPLHF
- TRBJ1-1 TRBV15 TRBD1 TGTGCCACCAGCAGGGGGGACAGTTTGAACACTGAAGCTTTCTTT CATSRGDSLNTEAFF
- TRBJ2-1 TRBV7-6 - TGTGCCAGCAGCCTAGGTGGGGGCTCCACCTACAATGAGCAGTTCTTC CASSLGGGSTYNEQFF
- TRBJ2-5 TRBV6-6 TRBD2 TGTGCCAGCAGCCCAGCGGGGGGGCGGTTAGAGACCCAGTACTTC CASSPAGGRLETQYF
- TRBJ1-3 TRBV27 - TGTGCCAGCAGTTCAGACAGTGACTCTGGAAACACCATATATTTT CASSSDSDSGNTIYF
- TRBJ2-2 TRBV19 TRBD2 TGTGCCACCGGGGATAGCGGGGGGATCTCCACCGGGGAGCTGTTTTTT CATGDSGGISTGELFF
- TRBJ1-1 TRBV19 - TGTGCCAGTACCCTTCAGGGTTTCATGAACACTGAAGCTTTCTTT CASTLQGFMNTEAFF
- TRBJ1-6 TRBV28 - TGTGCCAGCAAATTGAGCTACTCCTATAATTCACCCCTCCACTTT CASKLSYSYNSPLHF
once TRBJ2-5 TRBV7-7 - TGTGCTAGCAGCTTAGAGGGTTCTGGCGGGGAGACCCAGTACTTC CASSLEGSGGETQYF
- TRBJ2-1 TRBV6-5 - TGTGCCAGCAGTTACTTGTCGAGTACTGAGCAGTTCTTC CASSYLSSTEQFF
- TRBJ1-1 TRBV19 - TGTGCCAGTAGTAGAACCTCCGCGGCTTTCTTT CASSRTSAAFF